The rows below give T cell receptor beta chains drawn from one sample of a study of blood T cell repertoires in COVID-19. Only in-frame clones appear in the TCRdb table, and some are missing; sequencing was by immunoSEQ multiplex PCR. The sample holds about 120,000 clones, over 75% seen once. Sample: peripheral blood. All receptors derive from an elderly man with active or convalescent COVID-19. CDR3s leave out the opening cysteine and the closing phenylalanine or tryptophan.

V,J,length,CDR3
TRBV4-3,TRBJ2-5,12,ASSQATSGQTQY
TRBV28,TRBJ2-1,14,ASSPIDSTYNNEQF
TRBV5-6,TRBJ1-1,12,ASAYLQGSPEAF
TRBV2,TRBJ1-6,12,ASSEGGWNSPLH
TRBV30,TRBJ2-1,13,AWRGGKGSYNEQF
TRBV7-8,TRBJ1-1,12,ASSRRDRGPEAF
TRBV5-1,TRBJ2-1,14,ASSARVTSSDNEQF
TRBV19,TRBJ2-5,14,ASSMPSGVIQETQY
TRBV30,TRBJ1-5,11,AWSDREGQPQH
TRBV28,TRBJ1-2,10,ASSLPGNGYT
TRBV6-1,TRBJ1-2,13,ASSEALGAAYGYT
TRBV9,TRBJ2-5,12,ASSRGTAQETQY
TRBV19,TRBJ1-2,13,ASSIAGQRNYGYT
TRBV24-1,TRBJ1-1,12,ATRKTGMNTEAF
TRBV4-1,TRBJ2-1,17,ASSPGVRLTGGSYNEQF
TRBV15,TRBJ2-7,13,ATSRDRSGRGEQY
TRBV27,TRBJ2-2,14,ACKGALALNTGELF
TRBV7-9,TRBJ2-3,14,ASSLPLGGSTDTQY
TRBV28,TRBJ2-2,11,ASSPRESRELF
TRBV19,TRBJ1-3,11,ASRQLSGNTIY
TRBV6-5,TRBJ1-4,11,ASGRPPNEKLF
TRBV6-2/TRBV6-3,TRBJ2-5,12,ASSGLAGEETQY
TRBV5-1,TRBJ1-1,12,ASSWGQGATEAF
TRBV19,TRBJ2-1,13,ASSIVQGASDEQF
TRBV6-5,TRBJ2-7,11,ASLAGGGHEQY